The 30 T cell receptor beta chains given below trace back to one sample, sequenced in a study of a mutant IDH1 vaccine in newly diagnosed glioma (dated by TCRdb to the early 2020s). Read against the paper, the sample's time point label means: baseline, week 1 (first vaccination visit). This sample's treatment or condition label indicates: pre-vaccination baseline after standard-of-care therapy. Libraries were built with the immunoSEQ multiplex PCR assay. Imported from immuneACCESS, the table was reduced by TCRdb to in-frame sequences with V and J called. These copies leave out some clones; in studies compared against another copy, an unresolved V gene accounts for under half, and the cause of the remainder is not known. The sample data list over 30,000 clones, and 65% to 80% of these were observed just once. Clones ranked in the top ten supply about 8.4% of the sample. Sequencing was performed on peripheral blood mononuclear cells (PBMCs), taken from a glioma patient treated with radiotherapy, temozolomide or both. The receptors were sampled from a man between 45 and 60 years old with glioma. Some clones in this sample may be carry-over from other donors' samples.

V gene TRBV11-2 combines with J gene TRBJ2-5, with D possibly being TRBD1 or TRBD2 (6 bases each). With 3 bases removed from V and 2 bases from J, the gap between germline ends came to 16 bases. The CDR3 is 16 residues long. In germline, CDR1 is SGHAT, CDR2 FQNNGV. The CDR3 sequence: CASSFPLAGTQETQYF. The CDR3 nucleotides are TGTGCCAGCAGCTTCCCCTTGGCGGGGACACAAGAGACCCAGTACTTC.

J is TRBJ1-5 and V is TRBV18; D may be TRBD1 (5 bases). The CDR3 covers 14 residues. The germline V gene encodes CDR1 KGHSH and CDR2 LQKENI. The ends were cut back, 2 bases at V and 3 bases at J, with 8 bases in the middle. The CDR3 loop is CASSPSGPNQPQHF. In DNA, the CDR3 is TGTGCCAGCTCACCATCGGGGCCCAATCAGCCCCAGCATTTT.

This chain links TRBV4-1 with TRBJ2-1; D remains ambiguous. Trimming pared 2 bases from V and 9 bases from J, leaving 20 bases between. Germline values: CDR1 MGHRA, CDR2 YSYEKL. The CDR3 consists of 16 residues. CDR3 nucleotides: TGCGCCAGCAGCCAACAGAATCTGGTCGGGTCGGGTGAGCAGTTCTTC. Its protein product is CASSQQNLVGSGEQFF.

The chain joins TRBV5-1 to TRBJ1-1; no reliable D call. The CDR3 totals 14 residues. V dropped 0 bases and J dropped 1 base, with 7 bases sitting between them. CDR1 and CDR2 (germline): SGHRS, YFSETQ. The CDR3 protein is CASSLEGRNTEAFF. CDR3 in DNA: TGCGCCAGCAGCTTGGAAGGGAGGAACACTGAAGCTTTCTTT.

The CDR3 DNA follows: TGTGCCAGCAGCTTAGCGCAGGTCTACGAGCAGTACTTC. Translated: CASSLAQVYEQYF. The genes are TRBV7-9 and TRBJ2-7; D gene unclear. Germline CDR1 SEHNR, CDR2 FQNEAQ (reference sequence). This CDR3 region has 13 residues. Trimming stripped 0 bases from V and 3 bases from J, with 6 bases between.

The genes are TRBV30 and TRBJ2-6; a weak D match, TRBD2 (7 bases). The CDR3 is made up of 11 amino acids. The ends were cut back, 8 bases at V and 14 bases at J, with 16 bases in the middle. Germline V gives CDR1 GTSNPN, CDR2 SVGIG (reference sequence). In DNA form, the CDR3 reads TGTGCCCGGGGGGAGGGGGAGATCCTGACTTTC. Protein product: CARGEGEILTF.

The J gene is TRBJ1-2, the V gene TRBV7-2, with D tentatively TRBD1 (6 bases). Trimming left V 0 bases short and J 8 bases short, with 19 bases between. The germline CDR1 and CDR2 sequences are SGHTA and FQGNSA. The CDR3 consists of 16 residues. The CDR3 protein is CASSLAQKRGGPGYTF. Written as DNA, the CDR3 is TGTGCCAGCAGCTTAGCGCAAAAACGGGGGGGGCCCGGCTACACCTTC.

This clone was detected once. The rearrangement uses TRBV5-1 and TRBJ2-5; no firm D call. The CDR3 is 13 residues long. Trimming cost V 1 base and J 2 bases, with 6 bases left between them. Germline values: CDR1 SGHRS, CDR2 YFSETQ. Here the CDR3 reads CASSLLGQETQYF. DNA for the CDR3: TGCGCCAGCAGCTTGCTTGGGCAAGAGACCCAGTACTTC.

The rearrangement links TRBV19 to TRBJ2-7; D assignment may be TRBD1 or TRBD2 (5 bases each). The V and J ends lost 5 bases and 6 bases respectively, with 20 bases between them. Germline CDR1 reads LNHDA; CDR2 reads SQIVND (reference sequence). The CDR3 runs 15 residues. The CDR3 here is CASSSSTGLPGEQYF. The CDR3 region has the DNA TGTGCCAGTAGTTCCAGTACGGGGCTTCCTGGCGAGCAGTACTTC.

This chain connects TRBV2 to TRBJ2-7, with 8 bases matching TRBD2. The CDR3 has 23 amino acids. The germline gives CDR1 SNHLY, CDR2 FYNNEI. The J segment lost 1 base and the V segment lost 2 bases, leaving 28 bases of the junction unmatched. The chain's CDR3 is CASSERVGRVVWLAGAESYEQYF. CDR3 in DNA: TGTGCCAGCAGTGAACGGGTGGGCAGGGTAGTTTGGCTAGCGGGCGCTGAATCCTACGAGCAGTACTTC.

V is TRBV7-9 and J is TRBJ2-2; a possible D gene is TRBD2 (5 bases). CDR3 length equals 10 residues. Trimming removed 10 bases at V and 11 bases at J, with 11 bases between. Germline V gene sequence: CDR1 SEHNR, CDR2 FQNEAQ (reference sequence). The CDR3 DNA reads as TGTGCCACCGACCCGGGAGAGCTGTTTTTT. Translated, it gives CATDPGELFF.

This clone was counted between two and nine times. V usage is TRBV11-3 and J usage is TRBJ2-7; D is possibly TRBD2 (6 bases). The CDR3 consists of 15 residues. Trimming stripped 6 bases from V and 7 bases from J, with 22 bases between. Germline V gene lookup returns CDR1 SGHNT and CDR2 YENEEA. The chain's CDR3 is CASRLGWRAQNEQYF. The CDR3 nucleotides are TGTGCCAGCAGACTAGGATGGAGGGCTCAAAATGAGCAGTACTTC.

This clone has just one count. The chain uses TRBV10-3 and TRBJ2-7, with TRBD2 identical over 10 bases. The V gene's germline CDR1 is ENHRY and CDR2 SYGVKD. The CDR3 sequence is 14 residues long. Germline trimming cut 3 bases from V and 3 bases from J; bases unmatched to any gene: 2. The CDR3 coding sequence is TGTGCCATCAGTGAAAGGACTAGCGGCTACGAGCAGTACTTC. Translated, it gives CAISERTSGYEQYF.

The chain uses TRBV25-1 and TRBJ2-3; TRBD2 might be the D (6 bases). From germline, CDR1 is MGHDK and CDR2 SYGVNS. V was clipped by 4 bases and J by 0 bases, with 14 bases between them. This CDR3 has 16 residues. The CDR3 nucleotides are TGTGCCAGCAGTGCGAACTTGGGACTTAGCACAGATACGCAGTATTTT. Translated, it gives CASSANLGLSTDTQYF.

The J gene is TRBJ2-7, the V gene TRBV30; D is tentatively TRBD1 or TRBD2 (5 bases each). The CDR3 spans 15 residues. The germline V gene encodes CDR1 GTSNPN and CDR2 SVGIG (reference sequence). The V and J ends lost 7 bases and 3 bases respectively, with 22 bases between them. The CDR3 reads CASTPGWSSGYEQYF. CDR3 coding DNA: TGTGCCTCCACCCCAGGGTGGAGCAGCGGCTACGAGCAGTACTTC. Filled out from reference TRBV30 and TRBJ2-7, the complete variable domain reads SQTIHQWPATLVQPVGSPLSLECTVEGTSNPNLYWYRQAAGRGLQLLFYSVGIGQISSEVPQNLSASRPQDRQFILSSKKLLLSDSGFYLCASTPGWSSGYEQYFGPGTRLTVT.

V usage is TRBV5-1 and J usage is TRBJ2-5, with 8 nucleotides matching TRBD1. The CDR3 runs to 16 residues. CDR1 is SGHRS, CDR2 YFSETQ, per germline. The trim removed 0 bases at V and 4 bases at J, leaving 8 bases unmatched. CDR3 sequence reads: CASSLGGRGHGETQYF. The CDR3 coding sequence is TGCGCCAGCAGCTTGGGAGGCAGGGGGCATGGAGAGACCCAGTACTTC.

This clone was observed a handful of times. The V and J genes are TRBV18 and TRBJ1-1, with 8 bases that match TRBD1. The CDR3 totals 18 residues. The germline CDR1 and CDR2 sequences are KGHSH and LQKENI. Trimming took 5 bases from V and 0 from J; bases not matched to a gene: 14. CDR3 nucleotide sequence: TGTGCCAGCTCAATCCGCGAGAGACAGGGGAACATGAACACTGAAGCTTTCTTT. Protein product: CASSIRERQGNMNTEAFF.

The V and J genes are TRBV4-3 and TRBJ2-7, with unresolved D. This CDR3 has 15 amino acids. Trimming removed 1 base at V and 7 bases at J, with 17 bases between. Germline V gene sequence: CDR1 LGHNA, CDR2 YSLEER. Here the CDR3 reads CASSQGSRAVSEQYF. CDR3 DNA sequence: TGCGCCAGCAGCCAAGGAAGTAGGGCGGTCTCAGAGCAGTACTTC.

This sequence joins TRBV30 and TRBJ2-5, with unresolved D. The CDR3 is 12 residues long. Deletions cut 0 bases from V and 5 bases from J, with 7 bases between. The germline CDR1 and CDR2 sequences are GTSNPN and SVGIG (reference sequence). CDR3 protein: CAWSVEVETQYF. Here the CDR3 DNA reads TGTGCCTGGAGTGTTGAGGTCGAGACCCAGTACTTC.

The CDR3 sequence: CASSLPGDNEQFF. CDR3 coding DNA: TGTGCCAGCAGTTTACCCGGGGACAATGAGCAGTTCTTC. The chain carries TRBV28 and TRBJ2-1, with D tentatively TRBD2 (5 bases). Germline V gives CDR1 MDHEN, CDR2 SYDVKM. Trimming took off 2 bases at V and 5 bases at J, with 7 bases between the two ends. This CDR3 region has 13 residues.

The chain couples TRBV5-5 to TRBJ2-7; TRBD1 is a possible D gene (5 bases). Trimming stripped 0 bases from V and 2 bases from J, with 9 bases between. Germline V gene sequence: CDR1 SGHKS, CDR2 YYEKEE (reference sequence). This CDR3 is 14 amino acids long. The CDR3 sequence: CASSLGGRTYEQYF. As DNA, the CDR3 is TGTGCCAGCAGCTTGGGGGGCAGGACCTACGAGCAGTACTTC.

Remarks on this clone: The germline gene is not matched at one end of the junction; a read error may be the cause. The chain has TRBV29-1 and TRBJ2-1; D may correspond to TRBD1 or TRBD2 (6 bases each). There are 15 residues in the CDR3. Germline V gene lookup returns CDR1 SQVTM and CDR2 ANQGSEA. The CDR3: CSVERGLGSFNEQFF. CDR3 in DNA: TGCAGCGTTGAACGGGGGCTAGGTTCCTTCAATGAGCAGTTCTTC.

This clone has only one observation. The chain recombines TRBV29-1 with TRBJ1-2; tentatively, D is TRBD1 (6 bases). CDR3 length equals 11 residues. V was trimmed by 7 bases and J by 6 bases, leaving 12 bases between them. Germline V gene lookup returns CDR1 SQVTM and CDR2 ANQGSEA. CDR3 loop: CSGGQNHGYTF. The CDR3 coding sequence is TGCAGCGGTGGACAGAACCATGGCTACACCTTC.

J is TRBJ2-7 and V is TRBV6-5, with D tentatively TRBD1 (6 bases). Germline V gene data show CDR1 as MNHEY and CDR2 as SVGAGI. The CDR3 is made up of 15 amino acids. Trimming removed 6 bases at V and 5 bases at J, with 20 bases between. CDR3 in DNA: TGTGCCAGCAGGTTAAGTAGTACAGGGCTGCACGAGCAGTACTTC. Its protein product is CASRLSSTGLHEQYF.

The chain couples TRBV10-3 to TRBJ2-5; a possible D gene is TRBD2 (5 bases). The CDR3 totals 13 residues. Trimming took off 6 bases at V and 2 bases at J, with 10 bases between the two ends. The V gene's germline CDR1 is ENHRY and CDR2 SYGVKD. The CDR3 DNA follows: TGTGCCATCAGCCTCCCGGGGCAAGAGACCCAGTACTTC. Protein sequence: CAISLPGQETQYF.

The V and J genes are TRBV29-1 and TRBJ1-1, with 7 nucleotides matching TRBD1. The CDR3 runs to 14 residues. The junction had 11 bases not matched to a gene; V was cut back by 3 bases and J by 7 bases. Germline CDR1 SQVTM, CDR2 ANQGSEA. As DNA, the CDR3 is TGCAGCGTTGACGAAAGAAGAGGGGGCCATGAAGCTTTCTTT. Amino acids: CSVDERRGGHEAFF. Based on the CDR3 plus reference TRBV29-1 and TRBJ1-1, the full variable domain is SAVISQKPSRDICQRGTSLTIQCQVDSQVTMMFWYRQQPGQSLTLIATANQGSEATYESGFVIDKFPISRPNLTFSTLTVSNMSPEDSSIYLCSVDERRGGHEAFFGQGTRLTVV.

CDR3 nucleotide sequence: TGTGCCAGCAGCCAAGATGATCAGGCGGGAGTCCCCCCCGGGGAGCTGTTTTTT. Translated, it gives CASSQDDQAGVPPGELFF. This chain connects TRBV4-2 to TRBJ2-2; 7 bases fit TRBD2. V lost 0 bases to trimming and J lost 6 bases; unmatched junction nucleotides: 13. CDR1 LGHNA and CDR2 YNFKEQ come from the germline V gene. The CDR3 spans 18 residues.

In its sample, this clone was seen a few times. This chain uses TRBV19 with TRBJ2-7; D is unclear. CDR1 is LNHDA, CDR2 SQIVND, per germline (reference sequence). Trimming stripped 3 bases from V and 6 bases from J, with 12 bases between. The CDR3 sequence is 13 residues long. CDR3 DNA: TGTGCCAGTAGTATGACCCCGGTAGGCGAGCAGTACTTC. Amino acid sequence: CASSMTPVGEQYF.

The V call is TRBV13, the J call TRBJ2-3; D is perhaps TRBD1 (6 bases). This CDR3 region has 15 residues. Germline assignment: CDR1 PRHDT and CDR2 FYEKMQ (reference sequence). V was cut by 5 bases and J by 4 bases, with 16 bases left in between. The DNA for the CDR3 is TGTGCCAGCAGCGTAACAGGGATAGAGTCAGATACGCAGTATTTT. Protein product: CASSVTGIESDTQYF.

J is TRBJ1-1 and V is TRBV19; D remains unclear. This CDR3 spans 14 amino acids. Trimming removed 1 base at V and 1 base at J, with 7 bases between. Germline values: CDR1 LNHDA, CDR2 SQIVND (reference sequence). CDR3 coding DNA: TGTGCCAGTAGTATAGTGGACTGGAACACTGAAGCTTTCTTT. Protein sequence: CASSIVDWNTEAFF.